One sample yielded the 4 T cell receptor beta chains listed below, sequenced in a study of blood T cell repertoires in COVID-19. Only in-frame clones appear in the TCRdb table, and some are missing; sequencing was by immunoSEQ multiplex PCR. The table has about 330,000 clones, roughly 87% seen once. Sequencing input: peripheral blood. These receptors came from a man aged 25 to 40 with COVID-19, enrolled during active disease.

This clone was counted once. V and J are TRBV9 and TRBJ2-1, with 7 bases identical to TRBD1. The CDR3 extends over 15 amino acids. The germline CDR1 and CDR2 sequences are SGDLS and YYNGEE. V shed 1 base, J shed 0 bases, and the junction held 1 base outside the gene matches. The CDR3 region has the DNA TGTGCCAGCAGCGTAACAGGGGACTCCTACAATGAGCAGTTCTTC. This codes for CASSVTGDSYNEQFF. The variable domain in full, with the rest retrieved from reference TRBV9 and TRBJ2-1, is DSGVTQTPKHLITATGQRVTLRCSPRSGDLSVYWYQQSLDQGLQFLIQYYNGEERAKGNILERFSAQQFPDLHSELNLSSLELGDSALYFCASSVTGDSYNEQFFGPGTRLTVL.

The rearrangement joins TRBV5-6 to TRBJ1-2; D call uncertain. There are 13 residues in the CDR3. Germline V gives CDR1 SGHDT, CDR2 YYEEEE. V gave up 5 bases and J gave up 5 bases, with 13 bases separating them. The CDR3 bases are TGTGCCAGCAGGCCTGACGGCGGGTATGGCTACACCTTC. Translated: CASRPDGGYGYTF. Full variable domain (outside the CDR3, taken from reference TRBV5-6 and TRBJ1-2): DAGVTQSPTHLIKTRGQQVTLRCSPKSGHDTVSWYQQALGQGPQFIFQYYEEEERQRGNFPDRFSGHQFPNYSSELNVNALLLGDSALYLCASRPDGGYGYTFGSGTRLTVV.

The chain links TRBV21-1 to TRBJ2-7; the table gives TRBD2 as D, unverified against the DNA. TRBV21-1 is classified as a pseudogene. The length of the CDR3 is 15 residues. CDR3 in amino acids: CASSNSRGGSYEQYF. CDR3 coding DNA: TGTGCCAGCAGCAATAGTCGGGGGGGGTCCTACGAGCAGTACTTC.

The V gene is TRBV9, the J gene TRBJ2-2; maybe TRBD1 (5 bases). Germline CDR1 and CDR2: SGDLS and YYNGEE. The CDR3 has 14 amino acids. V was shortened by 4 bases and J by 5 bases, with 12 bases between the two germline ends. CDR3 sequence reads: CASSLGQVTGELFF. DNA for the CDR3: TGTGCCAGCAGCCTGGGGCAGGTTACCGGGGAGCTGTTTTTT.